This T cell receptor (beta chain) came from a study of blood T cell repertoires in COVID-19. The data were produced by immunoSEQ multiplex PCR, yet TCRdb's version contains in-frame clones alone and is incomplete. The top ten hold roughly 5.6% of the sample, which has about 63,000 clones, 85% to 90% seen once. The germline CDR1 and CDR2 sequences are MNHEY and SVGEGT. Losses at the gene ends were 6 bases for V and 2 bases for J; bases not matched to a gene: 16. The CDR3 has 18 amino acids. This sequence originates from a man aged 50 or older with active COVID-19. The sequenced sample was peripheral blood. V and J are TRBV6-2 or TRBV6-3 and TRBJ1-5; 7 positions agree with TRBD1. The CDR3 loop is CASSPSGQPRSGNQPQHF. In DNA form, the CDR3 reads TGTGCCAGCAGCCCTTCGGGACAGCCAAGGTCGGGCAATCAGCCCCAGCATTTT.